The rows below give T cell receptor beta chains drawn from one sample of a study of cytomegalovirus exposure and HLA in healthy donors. Sequenced by immunoSEQ multiplex PCR; TCRdb stores in-frame clones only, minus some. The sample gives over 150,000 clones, around 75% of which show up once; approximately 2.4% is in the top ten. The sequencing sample was made of PBMCs. The origin of the receptors is a male donor in good health and CMV-seronegative. Each CDR3 is given with its conserved first and last residue. The order of the fields is clone size, J gene, D gene, V gene, CDR3 length, CDR3 DNA, CDR3 protein. A D gene is named only where the DNA matches it firmly. The size field is filled for only some rows; it gives once, few, many or a size class.

NA TRBJ2-7 NA TRBV6-6 15 TGTGCCAGCAGTTACTCGATGTCAGGGGATAACGAGCAGTACTTC CASSYSMSGDNEQYF
NA TRBJ1-6 TRBD1 TRBV25-1 14 TGTGCCAGCAGTGAATTACAGGGGAATTCACCCCTCCACTTT CASSELQGNSPLHF
NA TRBJ2-7 NA TRBV19 15 TGTGCCAGTAGCTCCCTCGCAGATTACTCCTACGAGCAGTACTTC CASSSLADYSYEQYF
once TRBJ2-7 TRBD1 TRBV7-8 19 TGTGCCAGCAGCTTAGAAGGGACAGGGATCTGGTCGGGTGGCTACGAGCAGTACTTC CASSLEGTGIWSGGYEQYF
NA TRBJ2-5 NA TRBV27 14 TGTGCCAGCAGTAGGGTACAGGGCGGAGAGACCCAGTACTTC CASSRVQGGETQYF
NA TRBJ2-3 TRBD1 TRBV13 15 TGTGCCAGCAGCCCGAGGACAGGGAGCACAGATACGCAGTATTTT CASSPRTGSTDTQYF
NA TRBJ2-7 TRBD2 TRBV7-9 13 TGTGCCAGCGAGAGCGGGGGGGCTTGGGAGCAGTACTTC CASESGGAWEQYF
NA TRBJ1-6 NA TRBV6-5 13 TGTGCCAGCAGCCGGGGGGGGCCTTCACCCCTCCACTTT CASSRGGPSPLHF
NA TRBJ1-2 NA TRBV6-5 12 TGTGCCAGCCGGGACATGAGCTATGGCTACACCTTC CASRDMSYGYTF
NA TRBJ2-3 TRBD2 TRBV10-3 16 TGTGCCATCAGTGAGGGGGGGACTAGCCGTACAAATACGCAGTATTTT CAISEGGTSRTNTQYF
NA TRBJ2-7 TRBD1 TRBV18 15 TGTGCCAGCTCACCCAAGGCAGGGGGCACCTACGAGCAGTACTTC CASSPKAGGTYEQYF
NA TRBJ2-7 NA TRBV15 14 TGTGCCACCAGCGTCCGAGGGCAGTCCTACGAGCAGTACTTC CATSVRGQSYEQYF
once TRBJ1-1 NA TRBV5-1 14 TGCGCCAGCAGACGGACACTCTCGAACACTGAAGCTTTCTTT CASRRTLSNTEAFF
NA TRBJ1-2 TRBD1 TRBV19 15 TGTGCCAGTAGTATTTGGAGGGACAGAGCCTATGGCTACACCTTC CASSIWRDRAYGYTF
NA TRBJ2-7 TRBD1 TRBV2 15 TGTGCCAGCAACGAACAGGGGATGGTATCCTACGAGCAGTACTTC CASNEQGMVSYEQYF
NA TRBJ2-7 NA TRBV6-5 14 TGTGCCAGCAGTTTCCGGGACACAACCTACGAGCAGTACTTC CASSFRDTTYEQYF
few TRBJ1-1 NA TRBV11-2 14 TGTGCCAGCAGCTTAGTGTTTGTCGCTAGCGAGGCTTTCTTT CASSLVFVASEAFF
NA TRBJ1-1 NA TRBV5-1 13 TGCGCCAGCAGAAGGGACAAGCACACTGAAGCTTTCTTT CASRRDKHTEAFF
NA TRBJ1-4 TRBD1 TRBV30 15 TGTGCCTGGAGTCCTCGCGGACAGGGAAGTGAAAAACTGTTTTTT CAWSPRGQGSEKLFF
NA TRBJ2-7 NA TRBV15 16 TGTGCCACCAGCAGACATCAGGGGGGCTGGGTCTACGAGCAGTACTTC CATSRHQGGWVYEQYF
NA TRBJ2-7 NA TRBV5-1 13 TGCGCCAGCAGCTTGTCGGAGTCCTACGAGCAGTACTTC CASSLSESYEQYF
NA TRBJ2-2 TRBD1 TRBV2 16 TGTGCCAGCACCACCGGGACAGGGGGCTACACCGGGGAGCTGTTTTTT CASTTGTGGYTGELFF
NA TRBJ2-2 TRBD2 TRBV11-2 15 TGTGCCAGCAGCGTTAACGCGGGAGGGACCGGGGAGCTGTTTTTT CASSVNAGGTGELFF
NA TRBJ1-1 NA TRBV6-5 13 TGTGCCAGCAGTTCTATCAATTACCCTGAAGCTTTCTTT CASSSINYPEAFF
few TRBJ1-6 NA TRBV15 11 TGTGCCACCGAACCGGATTCACCCCTCCACTTT CATEPDSPLHF
NA TRBJ1-4 NA TRBV7-9 15 TGTGCCAGCAGCTTAGGCGTCCGCCCTAATGAAAAACTGTTTTTT CASSLGVRPNEKLFF
once TRBJ1-2 NA TRBV30 13 TGTGCCTGGAGTTCTCTCGACAGGCCCGGCTACACCTTC CAWSSLDRPGYTF
NA TRBJ2-3 TRBD2 TRBV5-1 15 TGCGCCAGCAGCTTGGAGCGGGGAATCACAGATACGCAGTATTTT CASSLERGITDTQYF
NA TRBJ1-1 TRBD1 TRBV6-5 14 TGTGCCAGCACCCAAGGGGGCTCAGGCACTGAAGCTTTCTTT CASTQGGSGTEAFF
few TRBJ2-5 TRBD1 TRBV11-2 15 TGTGCCAGCAGCTTACGGCCAGGGGGCGAAGAGACCCAGTACTTC CASSLRPGGEETQYF
NA TRBJ2-1 NA TRBV6-6 12 TGTGCCAGCAGTTACGAGTTTGATGAGCAGTTCTTC CASSYEFDEQFF
NA TRBJ1-2 NA TRBV11-2 16 TGTGCCAGCAGCTTGGGGAGGGCTGGAGCTAACTATGGCTACACCTTC CASSLGRAGANYGYTF
NA TRBJ1-5 TRBD1 TRBV18 15 TGTGCCAGCTCACCAACGGGACAGGGCTATCAGCCCCAGCATTTT CASSPTGQGYQPQHF
NA TRBJ1-2 NA TRBV6-5 14 TGTGCCAGCAGTTACGGCTCGAGGCCGTATGGCTACACCTTC CASSYGSRPYGYTF
NA TRBJ1-4 TRBD1 TRBV4-1 15 TGCGCCAGCAGCCGCGGACAGGGGGTAAATGAAAAACTGTTTTTT CASSRGQGVNEKLFF
NA TRBJ1-1 NA TRBV7-9 13 TGTGCCAGCAGCTTATGGGGGCACACTGAAGCTTTCTTT CASSLWGHTEAFF